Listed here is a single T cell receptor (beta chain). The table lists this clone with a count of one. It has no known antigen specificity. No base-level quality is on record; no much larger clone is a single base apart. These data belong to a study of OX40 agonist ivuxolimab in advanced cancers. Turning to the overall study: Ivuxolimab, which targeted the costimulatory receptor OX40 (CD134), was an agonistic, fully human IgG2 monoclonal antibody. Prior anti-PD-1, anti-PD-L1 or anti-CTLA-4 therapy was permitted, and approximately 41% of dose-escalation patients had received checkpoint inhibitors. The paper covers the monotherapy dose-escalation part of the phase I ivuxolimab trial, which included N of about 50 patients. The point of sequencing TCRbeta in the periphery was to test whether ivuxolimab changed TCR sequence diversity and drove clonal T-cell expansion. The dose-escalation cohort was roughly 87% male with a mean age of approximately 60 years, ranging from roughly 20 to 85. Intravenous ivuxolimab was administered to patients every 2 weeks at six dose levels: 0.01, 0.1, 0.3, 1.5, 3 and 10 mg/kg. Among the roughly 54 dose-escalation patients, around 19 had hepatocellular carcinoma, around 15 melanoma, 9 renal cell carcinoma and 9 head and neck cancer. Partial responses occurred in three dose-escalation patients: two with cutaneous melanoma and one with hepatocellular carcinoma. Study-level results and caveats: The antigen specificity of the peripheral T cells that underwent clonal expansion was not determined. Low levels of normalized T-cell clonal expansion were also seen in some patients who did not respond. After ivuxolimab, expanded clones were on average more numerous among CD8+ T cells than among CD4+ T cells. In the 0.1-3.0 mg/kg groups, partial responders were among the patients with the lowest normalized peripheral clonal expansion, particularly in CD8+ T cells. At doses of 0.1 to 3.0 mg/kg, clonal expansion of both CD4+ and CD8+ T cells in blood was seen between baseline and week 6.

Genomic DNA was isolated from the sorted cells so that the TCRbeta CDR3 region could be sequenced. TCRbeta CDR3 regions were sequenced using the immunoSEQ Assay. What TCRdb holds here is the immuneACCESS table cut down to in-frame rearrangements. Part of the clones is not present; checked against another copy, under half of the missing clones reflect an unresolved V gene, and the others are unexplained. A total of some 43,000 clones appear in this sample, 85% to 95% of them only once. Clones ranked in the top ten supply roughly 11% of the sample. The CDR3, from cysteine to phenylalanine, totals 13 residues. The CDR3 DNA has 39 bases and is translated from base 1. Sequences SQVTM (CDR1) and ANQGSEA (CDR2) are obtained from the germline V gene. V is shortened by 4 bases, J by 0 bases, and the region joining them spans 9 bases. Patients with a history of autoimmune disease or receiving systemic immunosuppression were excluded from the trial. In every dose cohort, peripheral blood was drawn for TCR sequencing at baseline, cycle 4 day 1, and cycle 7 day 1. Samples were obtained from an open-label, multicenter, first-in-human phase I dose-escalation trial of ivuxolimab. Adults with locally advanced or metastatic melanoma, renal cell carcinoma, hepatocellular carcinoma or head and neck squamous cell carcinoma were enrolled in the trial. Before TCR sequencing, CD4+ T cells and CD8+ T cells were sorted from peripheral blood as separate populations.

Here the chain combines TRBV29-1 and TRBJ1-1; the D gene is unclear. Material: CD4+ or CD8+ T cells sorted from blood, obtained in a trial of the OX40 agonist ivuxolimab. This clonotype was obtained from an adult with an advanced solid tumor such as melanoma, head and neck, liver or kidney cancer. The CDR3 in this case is CSVVPGMNTEAFF. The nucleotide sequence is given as TGCAGCGTTGTACCGGGTATGAACACTGAAGCTTTCTTT.